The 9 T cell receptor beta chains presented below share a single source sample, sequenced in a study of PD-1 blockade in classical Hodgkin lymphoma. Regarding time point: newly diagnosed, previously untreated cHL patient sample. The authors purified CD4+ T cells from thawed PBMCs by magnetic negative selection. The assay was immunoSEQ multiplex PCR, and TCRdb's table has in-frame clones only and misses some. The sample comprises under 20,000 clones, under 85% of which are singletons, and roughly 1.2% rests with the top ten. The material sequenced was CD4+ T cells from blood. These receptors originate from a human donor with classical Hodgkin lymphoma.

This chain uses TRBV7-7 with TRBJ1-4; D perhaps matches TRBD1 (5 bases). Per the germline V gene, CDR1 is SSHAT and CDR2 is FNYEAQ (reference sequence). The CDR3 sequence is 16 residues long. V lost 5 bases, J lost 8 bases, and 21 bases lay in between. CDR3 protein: CASSPIGVGRVEKLFF. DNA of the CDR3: TGTGCCAGCAGCCCGATCGGGGTGGGCAGGGTCGAAAAACTGTTTTTT.

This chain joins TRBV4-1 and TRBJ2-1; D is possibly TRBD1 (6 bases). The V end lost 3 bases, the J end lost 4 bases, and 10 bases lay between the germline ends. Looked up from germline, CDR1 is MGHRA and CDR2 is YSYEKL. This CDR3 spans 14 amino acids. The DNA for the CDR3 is TGCGCCAGCAGCCACCAGACAGGTTACAATGAGCAGTTCTTC. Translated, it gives CASSHQTGYNEQFF.

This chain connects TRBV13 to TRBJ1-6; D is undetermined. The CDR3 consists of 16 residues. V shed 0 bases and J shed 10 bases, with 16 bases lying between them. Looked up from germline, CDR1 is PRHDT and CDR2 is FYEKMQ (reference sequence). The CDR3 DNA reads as TGTGCCAGCAGCTTAGGCCCCGGCAACCCGGCCTCACCCCTCCACTTT. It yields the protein CASSLGPGNPASPLHF.

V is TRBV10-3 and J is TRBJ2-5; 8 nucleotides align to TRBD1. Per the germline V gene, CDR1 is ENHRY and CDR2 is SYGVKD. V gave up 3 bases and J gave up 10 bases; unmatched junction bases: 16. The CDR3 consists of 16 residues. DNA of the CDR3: TGTGCCATCAGTGACCCAGGACAGGGAGGCGTCTCGGGCCAGTACTTC. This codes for CAISDPGQGGVSGQYF.

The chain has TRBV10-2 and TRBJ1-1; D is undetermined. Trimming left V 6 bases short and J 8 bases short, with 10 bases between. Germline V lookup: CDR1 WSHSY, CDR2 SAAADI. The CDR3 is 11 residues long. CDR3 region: CASRGATEAFF. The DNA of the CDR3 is TGCGCCAGCAGGGGAGCAACCGAAGCTTTCTTT.

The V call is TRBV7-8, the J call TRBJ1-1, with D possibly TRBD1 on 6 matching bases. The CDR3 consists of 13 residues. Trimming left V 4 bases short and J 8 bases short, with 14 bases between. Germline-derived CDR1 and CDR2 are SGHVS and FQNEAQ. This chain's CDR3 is CASSSTAGTEAFF. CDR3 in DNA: TGTGCCAGCAGCTCAACCGCCGGGACAGAAGCTTTCTTT.

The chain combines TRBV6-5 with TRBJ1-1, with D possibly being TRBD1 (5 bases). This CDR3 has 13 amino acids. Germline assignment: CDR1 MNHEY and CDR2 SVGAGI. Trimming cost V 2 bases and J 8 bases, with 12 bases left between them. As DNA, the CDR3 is TGTGCCAGCAGTTACCTGGGGACGGGAGAAGCTTTCTTT. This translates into CASSYLGTGEAFF.

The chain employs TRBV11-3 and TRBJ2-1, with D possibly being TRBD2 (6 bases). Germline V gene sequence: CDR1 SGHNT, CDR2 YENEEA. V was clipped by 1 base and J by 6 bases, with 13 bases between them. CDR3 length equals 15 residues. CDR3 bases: TGTGCCAGCAGCTTAGGACTAGAAATGGGCAATGAGCAGTTCTTC. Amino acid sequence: CASSLGLEMGNEQFF.

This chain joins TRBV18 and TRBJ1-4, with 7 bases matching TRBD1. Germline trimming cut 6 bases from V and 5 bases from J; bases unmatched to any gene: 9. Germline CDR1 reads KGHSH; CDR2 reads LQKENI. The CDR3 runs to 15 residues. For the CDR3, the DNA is TGTGCCAGCTCGCGAAACAGGGGAAGAAATGAAAAACTGTTTTTT. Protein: CASSRNRGRNEKLFF.